This passage covers 5 T cell receptor beta chains from one sample sequenced in a study of blood T cell repertoires in COVID-19. Here immunoSEQ multiplex PCR was the method, and the copy in TCRdb shows in-frame clones only, minus some. The table has 200,000 to 250,000 clones, 70% to 90% seen once. The sample taken for sequencing was peripheral blood. The source of these receptors is a man aged 55 to 70 with acute or convalescent COVID-19.

The CDR3 bases are TGTGCCAGCAGCCCCCTGTGGAGGGGCACTGAAGCTTTCTTT. Its translation: CASSPLWRGTEAFF. V is TRBV11-1 and J is TRBJ1-1; D is possibly TRBD1 (5 bases). The CDR3 sequence is 14 residues long. With 5 bases removed from V and 4 bases from J, the gap between germline ends came to 14 bases. CDR1 is SGHAT, CDR2 FQDESV, per germline (reference sequence). The full variable domain, rest sourced from reference TRBV11-1 and TRBJ1-1, is EAEVAQSPRYKITEKSQAVAFWCDPISGHATLYWYRQILGQGPELLVQFQDESVVDDSQLPKDRFSAERLKGVDSTLKIQPAELGDSAMYLCASSPLWRGTEAFFGQGTRLTVV.

This rearrangement joins TRBV19 to TRBJ2-7; 7 bases match TRBD1. With V trimmed by 5 bases and J by 4 bases, 8 bases remained unmatched. Germline lookup yields CDR1 LNHDA and CDR2 SQIVND (reference sequence). CDR3 length: 14 residues. CDR3 region: CASSSGQAKYEQYF. The CDR3 coding sequence is TGTGCCAGTAGTTCAGGACAGGCGAAATACGAGCAGTACTTC. The full variable domain, its missing parts supplied by reference TRBV19 and TRBJ2-7, is DGGITQSPKYLFRKEGQNVTLSCEQNLNHDAMYWYRQDPGQGLRLIYYSQIVNDFQKGDIAEGYSVSREKKESFPLTVTSAQKNPTAFYLCASSSGQAKYEQYFGPGTRLTVT.

This clone has more than one count but fewer than ten. This chain connects TRBV6-6 to TRBJ1-5; 9 positions agree with TRBD1. The CDR3 covers 14 residues. Germline loops: CDR1 MNHNY, CDR2 SVGAGI (reference sequence). Unmatched junction bases numbered 8, after V lost 7 bases and J lost 7 bases. The CDR3 region is CASTLQGARQPQHF. CDR3 coding DNA: TGTGCCAGCACCCTACAGGGGGCAAGGCAGCCCCAGCATTTT.

The chain links TRBV6-1 to TRBJ1-6; TRBD1 might be the D (5 bases). Germline CDR1 and CDR2: MNHNS and SASEGT. V gave up 3 bases and J gave up 7 bases, with 10 bases separating them. The CDR3 spans 14 residues. The chain's CDR3 is CASSDRQGNSPLHF. CDR3 coding DNA: TGTGCCAGCAGTGATCGGCAGGGAAATTCACCCCTCCACTTT.

The chain links TRBV9 to TRBJ2-1; no firm D call. The CDR3 contains 14 residues. V was cut by 0 bases and J by 3 bases, with 7 bases left in between. Germline values: CDR1 SGDLS, CDR2 YYNGEE. The CDR3 region is CASSVATGYNEQFF. The CDR3 bases are TGTGCCAGCAGCGTAGCGACGGGCTACAATGAGCAGTTCTTC.